The 21 T cell receptor beta chains below come from one sample, sequenced in a study of blood T cell repertoires in COVID-19. The assay was immunoSEQ multiplex PCR, and TCRdb's table has in-frame clones only and misses some. The table lists 95,000 to 150,000 clones, roughly 84% of them singletons. The sequencing input was PBMCs or T cells enriched from blood (not recorded which). These receptors were collected from a woman aged 30 to 39 who had recovered from COVID-19.

This rearrangement joins TRBV5-4 to TRBJ2-1; no reliable D call. This CDR3 region has 15 residues. Between the trimmed V and J ends, which lost 5 bases and 6 bases, there was a span of 18 bases. Germline V gene sequence: CDR1 SGHNT, CDR2 YYREEE (reference sequence). CDR3 protein: CASSFLSGFGNEQFF. In nucleotides, the CDR3 is TGTGCCAGCAGTTTCTTATCCGGGTTCGGCAATGAGCAGTTCTTC.

The rearrangement links TRBV9 to TRBJ2-1; 8 bases align to TRBD2. The CDR3 spans 16 residues. Germline assignment: CDR1 SGDLS and CDR2 YYNGEE. V was clipped by 1 base and J by 1 base; unmatched bases: 4. The CDR3 DNA sequence: TGTGCCAGCAGCGTAACGGTAGCGGGGTCCTACAATGAGCAGTTCTTC. It encodes CASSVTVAGSYNEQFF.

The rearrangement uses TRBV7-2 and TRBJ2-3; tentative D call: TRBD2 (6 bases). Trimming removed 5 bases from V and 6 bases from J, with 12 bases in between. The germline V gene has CDR1 SGHTA and CDR2 FQGNSA. CDR3 length: 13 residues. CDR3 in amino acids: CASSPGRGDTQYF. In DNA, the CDR3 is TGTGCCAGCAGCCCCGGGAGAGGGGATACGCAGTATTTT.

CDR3 protein: CASSQVVLAGVYEQFF. CDR3 bases: TGTGCCAGCAGCCAAGTGGTCCTAGCGGGAGTGTATGAGCAGTTCTTC. This chain links TRBV3-1 (or the pseudogene TRBV3-2) with TRBJ2-1, with 10 nucleotides matching TRBD2. This CDR3 has 16 residues. Germline CDR1 reads LGHDT; CDR2 reads YNNKEL (reference sequence). Losses at the gene ends were 1 base for V and 8 bases for J; bases not matched to a gene: 8.

The chain joins TRBV5-8 to TRBJ1-3; 7 nucleotides align to TRBD1. V gave up 5 bases and J gave up 1 base; unmatched junction bases: 6. In germline, CDR1 is SGHTS, CDR2 YDEGEE. CDR3 length: 15 amino acids. The CDR3 sequence: CASRRTGYSGNTIYF. In nucleotides, the CDR3 is TGTGCCAGCAGACGGACAGGTTATTCTGGAAACACCATATATTTT.

The chain combines TRBV28 with TRBJ2-1; 11 bases map to TRBD2. The CDR3 has 17 amino acids. V trimming: 7 bases; J trimming: 7 bases; junction bases outside the gene matches: 15. The germline V gene has CDR1 MDHEN and CDR2 SYDVKM. The CDR3 reads CASTGGGLAVNRNEQFF. The DNA of the CDR3 is TGTGCCAGCACCGGGGGGGGACTAGCGGTAAATCGGAATGAGCAGTTCTTC.

This clone came up once. The chain employs TRBV30 and TRBJ1-2; a possible D gene is TRBD1 (5 bases). The V gene's germline CDR1 is GTSNPN and CDR2 SVGIG (reference sequence). Trimming pared 3 bases from V and 0 bases from J, leaving 14 bases between. The CDR3 has 15 residues. CDR3 sequence: CAWRQDRFPNYGYTF. The CDR3 DNA reads TGTGCCTGGAGACAAGACAGATTCCCTAACTATGGCTACACCTTC.

The rearrangement joins TRBV19 to TRBJ2-1; TRBD1 agrees at 7 bases. V shed 4 bases and J 6 bases; nucleotides not matched to a gene: 9. CDR3 length equals 15 residues. Germline assignment: CDR1 LNHDA and CDR2 SQIVND (reference sequence). CDR3 sequence: CASSRPRAGGNEQFF. CDR3 in DNA: TGTGCCAGTAGTAGGCCCCGGGCAGGGGGCAATGAGCAGTTCTTC.

This clone was found once. The chain uses TRBV5-1 and TRBJ1-1, with D possibly TRBD1 on 6 matching bases. There are 14 residues in the CDR3. The V end was cut by 5 bases, the J end by 3 bases, with 14 bases between. Germline lookup yields CDR1 SGHRS and CDR2 YFSETQ. CDR3 in amino acids: CASRWGGGDTEAFF. The DNA of the CDR3 is TGCGCCAGCAGGTGGGGGGGCGGCGACACTGAAGCTTTCTTT.

J is TRBJ1-2 and V is TRBV18; 7 nucleotides line up with TRBD1. The CDR3 loop spans 16 amino acids. Trimming took 0 bases from V and 6 from J; bases not matched to a gene: 10. Germline loops: CDR1 KGHSH, CDR2 LQKENI. CDR3 in DNA: TGTGCCAGCTCACCACCGTCGTTAAGGGGGCGGGATGGCTACACCTTC. This sequence encodes CASSPPSLRGRDGYTF.

The chain carries TRBV12-3 or TRBV12-4 and TRBJ1-4, with D unresolved. This CDR3 is 12 amino acids long. Trimming shortened V by 4 bases and J by 4 bases, and 4 bases separated the two germline ends. This CDR3 is CASSSRNEKLFF. CDR3 DNA sequence: TGTGCCAGCAGTTCCCGTAATGAAAAACTGTTTTTT.

The chain combines TRBV5-4 with TRBJ2-3; 10 nucleotides match TRBD2. The germline CDR1 and CDR2 sequences are SGHNT and YYREEE (reference sequence). The CDR3 covers 15 residues. V lost 0 bases and J lost 6; bases outside the gene matches: 4. The CDR3 region is CASSLELAGVDTQYF. The CDR3 DNA reads as TGTGCCAGCAGCTTGGAGCTAGCGGGAGTTGATACGCAGTATTTT.

V is TRBV18 and J is TRBJ1-2; 8 bases align to TRBD1. V lost 5 bases and J lost 8; bases outside the gene matches: 7. CDR1 KGHSH and CDR2 LQKENI come from the germline V gene. This CDR3 region has 13 residues. DNA for the CDR3: TGTGCCAGCTCATCAGACAGGGGCCGAGGCTACACCTTC. This sequence encodes CASSSDRGRGYTF.

This clone was recorded only once. V usage is TRBV11-3 and J usage is TRBJ2-3, with 7 bases that match TRBD2. This CDR3 contains 15 residues. The V and J ends lost 1 base and 2 bases, in that order; junction bases with no gene match: 3. Per germline, CDR1 SGHNT and CDR2 YENEEA. CDR3 sequence (DNA): TGTGCCAGCAGCTTAGGGAGCGGGGACACAGATACGCAGTATTTT. It yields the protein CASSLGSGDTDTQYF.

The chain has TRBV9 and TRBJ2-7; 9 bases are a match to TRBD2. The CDR3 consists of 15 residues. After removal of 4 bases from V and 5 bases from J, the junction contained 10 bases not matched to a gene. The germline V gene encodes CDR1 SGDLS and CDR2 YYNGEE. The CDR3 sequence: CASSPGLASIHEQYF. The CDR3 DNA is TGTGCCAGCAGCCCGGGACTAGCAAGTATCCACGAGCAGTACTTC.

This chain joins TRBV2 and TRBJ1-2; 7 bases line up with TRBD1. With V trimmed by 6 bases and J by 4 bases, 8 bases remained unmatched. Germline assignment: CDR1 SNHLY and CDR2 FYNNEI. This CDR3 has 14 residues. The CDR3: CASSPDREVYGYTF. The CDR3 region has the DNA TGTGCCAGCAGCCCCGACAGGGAGGTCTATGGCTACACCTTC.

This clone was counted ten times or more. CDR3 loop: CASSFGYRASGANVLTF. In DNA form, the CDR3 reads TGCGCCAGCAGCTTCGGTTACAGGGCCTCTGGGGCCAACGTCCTGACTTTC. The rearrangement joins TRBV5-1 to TRBJ2-6, with D possibly being TRBD1 (6 bases). Trimming removed 2 bases from V and 0 bases from J, with 12 bases in between. Germline V gene lookup returns CDR1 SGHRS and CDR2 YFSETQ. The CDR3 length is 17 residues.

Comment on this clone: Germline is not matched at one junction end, which may reflect a read error. The V call is TRBV30, the J call TRBJ2-4; 8 bases line up with TRBD1. This CDR3 has 11 residues. The germline V gene has CDR1 GTSNPN and CDR2 SVGIG (reference sequence). The CDR3 sequence: CAWSSQGAQNF. The CDR3 coding sequence is TGTGCCTGGAGCTCTCAGGGGGCCCAGAACTTC. Filled out from reference TRBV30 and TRBJ2-4, the complete variable domain reads SQTIHQWPATLVQPVGSPLSLECTVEGTSNPNLYWYRQAAGRGLQLLFYSVGIGQISSEVPQNLSASRPQDRQFILSSKKLLLSDSGFYLCAWSSQGAQNFGAGTRLSVL.

The chain joins TRBV7-2 to TRBJ2-3; D gene ambiguous. Germline V gene lookup returns CDR1 SGHTA and CDR2 FQGNSA. CDR3 length equals 15 residues. The germline V and J ends were trimmed by 2 bases and 0 bases, with 9 bases remaining between them. This chain's CDR3 is CASSLNYQSTDTQYF. The CDR3, as DNA: TGTGCCAGCAGCTTAAATTATCAGAGCACAGATACGCAGTATTTT.

This clone was observed a handful of times. This chain uses TRBV28 with TRBJ1-2; D is unresolved. The germline V and J ends were trimmed by 6 bases and 5 bases, with 10 bases remaining between them. Germline V gene sequence: CDR1 MDHEN, CDR2 SYDVKM. The CDR3 is made up of 12 amino acids. This CDR3 is CASSQALYGYTF. The CDR3 DNA reads as TGTGCCAGCAGCCAAGCCCTTTATGGCTACACCTTC.

The chain employs TRBV7-2 and TRBJ1-4; a weak D match, TRBD1 (6 bases). The germline V gene has CDR1 SGHTA and CDR2 FQGNSA. V was trimmed by 4 bases and J by 7 bases, leaving 16 bases between them. The CDR3 has 15 amino acids. The CDR3 reads CASSSHDRTVEKLFF. Written as DNA, the CDR3 is TGTGCCAGCAGCTCCCACGACAGGACAGTTGAAAAACTGTTTTTT. The full variable domain, its missing parts supplied by reference TRBV7-2 and TRBJ1-4, is GAGVSQSPSNKVTEKGKDVELRCDPISGHTALYWYRQSLGQGLEFLIYFQGNSAPDKSGLPSDRFSAERTGGSVSTLTIQRTQQEDSAVYLCASSSHDRTVEKLFFGSGTQLSVL.